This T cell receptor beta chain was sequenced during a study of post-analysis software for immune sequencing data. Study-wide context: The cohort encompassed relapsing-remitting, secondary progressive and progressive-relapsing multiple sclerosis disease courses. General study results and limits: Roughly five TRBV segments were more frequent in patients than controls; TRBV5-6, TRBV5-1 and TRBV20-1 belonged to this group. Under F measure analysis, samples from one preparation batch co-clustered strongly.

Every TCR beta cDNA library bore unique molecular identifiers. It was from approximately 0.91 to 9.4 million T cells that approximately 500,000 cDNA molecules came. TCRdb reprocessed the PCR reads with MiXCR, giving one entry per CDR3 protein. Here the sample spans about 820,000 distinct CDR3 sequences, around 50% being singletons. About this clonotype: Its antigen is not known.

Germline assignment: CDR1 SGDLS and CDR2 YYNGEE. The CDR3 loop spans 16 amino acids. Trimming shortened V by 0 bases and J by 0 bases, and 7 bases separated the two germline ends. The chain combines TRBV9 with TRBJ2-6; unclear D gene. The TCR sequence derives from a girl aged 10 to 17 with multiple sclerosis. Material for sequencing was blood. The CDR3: CASSVGGNSGANVLTF. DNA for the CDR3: TGTGCCAGCAGCGTAGGTGGGAACTCTGGGGCCAACGTCCTGACTTTC.